This record concerns one TCR beta chain sequence. It has no known antigen specificity. One base away there is no much larger clone; base qualities are not given. PBMCs were isolated by Ficoll-Paque density gradient centrifugation. The source of the sample is a study of T-cell memory formation after mild COVID-19 (dated by TCRdb to the early 2020s). For the wider study: TCR sequence clusters from the two donors were found to be largely donor specific. Longitudinal TCRalpha and TCRbeta repertoire sequencing tracked T-cell clones expanding and contracting after mild COVID-19 in two donors. The cohort was made up of two young adult volunteers, one female and one male, who were previously healthy.

Sequencing relied on an Illumina NovaSeq 6000. TCRalpha and TCRbeta cDNA libraries were built by 5'RACE with constant-segment primers, adding sample barcodes and unique molecular identifiers. Trizol reagent was used to extract RNA from every sample. Library amplification was performed in two PCR steps, and a second sample barcode and Illumina TruSeq adapters were introduced in the second step. Libraries were sequenced on an Illumina NovaSeq with 2 x 150 bp paired-end reads. Regarding the original processing steps: The reads were demultiplexed and collapsed into UMI-guided consensus sequences using migec v1.2.7. With mixcr v2.1.11, UMI consensuses were aligned to TRA and TRB V and J templates and assembled into clonotypes. Expanded or contracted clonotypes were those called significant by both edgeR and NoisET, with noise models trained on biological replicates. For edgeR calls, a false discovery rate-adjusted p below 0.01 and a log2 fold-change threshold of 1 were applied. As an exploratory analysis of dynamics, PCA with hierarchical clustering was applied to max-normalized trajectories of the 1000 most abundant clonotypes. The CD4 or CD8 phenotype of responding clones was assigned using the separately sequenced CD4+ and CD8+ repertoires. TCRdb handled the public reads itself, with Q25 trimming in fastp and clone calling in MiXCR, and kept productive beta chains. Rows matching on CDR3 protein sequence are summarized as one entry with the most common DNA and genes. The V and J calls, along with clone size, are taken from TCRdb and not from the paper's own processing. This sample gives 200,000 to 300,000 distinct CDR3 sequences in total; 16% of them show up just once. The ten largest clones add up to more than 20% of the sample.

The germline V gene (reference sequence) sets CDR1 to MNHEY and CDR2 to SMNVEV. V ends up 4 bases short and J 3 bases short, with an unmatched junction base count of 20. Inclusive of the bounding cysteine and phenylalanine, the CDR3 is 20 residues long. Only the CDR3 region is kept as DNA, spanning 60 bases read in frame from base 1. The paper as a whole reports these results and caveats: Whether the second-wave clones peaking on day 37 were SARS-CoV-2 specific was not confirmed. Contracting CD4+ clones were located mainly in the CM and EM memory subsets, whereas CD8+ clones were found to be enriched in EMRA. The study included only a couple of mild cases, and larger cohorts that include severe cases with pre-infection samples were judged to be necessary. Balanced CD4/CD8 phenotypes were observed for clones contracting from day 15 to 85, whereas a bias towards CD4+ was observed for a second wave of clones expanding from day 15 to 37. Some responding clones were detected in pre-infection memory, which suggested that pre-existing cross-reactive memory T cells had joined the SARS-CoV-2 response.

The TCR originated in a man younger than 30 who had mild COVID-19 (a few samples of this study predate the infection). The sample titles of this study are shuffled in the database, so cell type and time point are left out; the donor was told from shared clones. Sequenced material: PBMCs or a T cell subset sorted from them (not recorded which). The rearrangement joined TRBV27 to TRBJ1-2; 10 bases in between match TRBD1. The sequence in DNA is TGTGCCAGCAGTTCCTCTTCCCGGGACAGGGGAGGTATCCCTCACTATGGCTACACCTTC. Translated, it gives CASSSSSRDRGGIPHYGYTF.